This note documents a single TCR beta chain sequence. Germline assignment: CDR1 LNHDA and CDR2 SQIVND (reference sequence). This CDR3 is 15 amino acids long. J gave up 1 base and V 4 bases, and 3 bases lay outside the gene matches. These data come from a study of T cell changes during pregnancy in multiple sclerosis. Clones were read by immunoSEQ multiplex PCR, and TCRdb kept only the in-frame ones, dropping some. Of about 72,000 clones listed, 90% to 95% are singletons. The sequences come from peripheral blood, collected in the third trimester of pregnancy. The receptor was isolated from a female donor in good health, enrolled as a control in a pregnancy study. The genes are TRBV19 and TRBJ2-3; TRBD2 aligns across 9 bases. CDR3 amino acids: CASSTRLAGTDTQYF. As DNA, the CDR3 is TGTGCCAGTAGTACCCGACTAGCGGGCACAGATACGCAGTATTTT.